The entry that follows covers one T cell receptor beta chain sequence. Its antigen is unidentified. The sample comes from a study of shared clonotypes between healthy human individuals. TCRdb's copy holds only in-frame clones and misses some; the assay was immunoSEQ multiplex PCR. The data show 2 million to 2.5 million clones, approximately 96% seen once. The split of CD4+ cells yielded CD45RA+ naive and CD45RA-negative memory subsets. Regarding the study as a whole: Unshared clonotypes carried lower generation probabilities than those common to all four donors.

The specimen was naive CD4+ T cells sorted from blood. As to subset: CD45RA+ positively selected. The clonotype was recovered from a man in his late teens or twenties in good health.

The DNA for the CDR3 is TGTGCCACTACACCGGGACTTGCTGAATACGAGCAGTACTTC. Its translation: CATTPGLAEYEQYF. V and J are TRBV6-6 and TRBJ2-5, with a weak D call TRBD2 (6 bases). The assigned J gene may be wrong: the sequence end matches TRBJ2-7 better. Germline CDR1 reads MNHNY; CDR2 reads SVGAGI (reference sequence). The CDR3 is 14 residues long.